The 14 T cell receptor beta chains presented below share a single source sample, sequenced in a study of CXCR3-negative and CXCR3-positive naive CD8 T cells. Preparation of TRB cDNA libraries relied on 5' RACE carrying UMI labels. TCRdb reworked the 5' RACE reads into one entry per CDR3 protein, no DNA. This sample contains some 6,200 distinct CDR3 sequences. Broader study findings: CXCR3-negative naive cells had less hydrophobic TRB CDR3s than did CXCR3-positive naive cells.

Their cognate antigens are unknown. The specimen sequenced was naive CXCR3+ CD8+ T cells from blood. Subset reported: CD45RO-CCR7+CD27+CD95- naive CD8+ T cells expressing CXCR3 (TNR3+). The receptors here all came from a human donor in good health. Some clones in this sample may be carry-over from other donors' samples.

This clonotype is large by frequency. The CDR3 spells CASSLAQNSYEQYF. The V and J genes are TRBV5-1 and TRBJ2-7. This CDR3 has 14 amino acids. Germline V lookup: CDR1 SGHRS, CDR2 YFSETQ.

Judged by frequency, this clonotype is medium-sized. This chain connects TRBV6-6 to TRBJ2-1; TCRdb's D call of TRBD2 is untestable without DNA. CDR1 and CDR2 (germline): MNHNY, SVGAGI (reference sequence). CDR3 length equals 15 residues. The chain's CDR3 is CASSYGSRPYNEQFF.

This clonotype is deemed medium-sized by its frequency. This sequence joins TRBV21-1 and TRBJ2-2. TRBV21-1 is annotated as a pseudogene. The CDR3 is made up of 11 amino acids. CDR3 sequence: CASRMGGELFF.

V gene TRBV7-6 combines with J gene TRBJ2-1; the D call of TRBD2 rests on TCRdb alone, since no DNA is present to check it. The CDR3 loop spans 15 amino acids. Germline V gives CDR1 SGHVS, CDR2 FNYEAQ. CDR3 sequence: CASSWTSGSYNEQFF.

This clonotype is deemed medium-sized by its frequency. The V call is TRBV6-5, the J call TRBJ2-1. This CDR3 has 11 amino acids. Germline-derived CDR1 and CDR2 are MNHEY and SVGAGI. This chain's CDR3 is CASGRQNEQFF.

This clonotype shows up as medium-sized by frequency. The CDR3 spells CASSPGTSGTDTQYF. V gene TRBV11-1 combines with J gene TRBJ2-3; lacking DNA, the TRBD2 call made by TCRdb goes unchecked. This CDR3 is 15 amino acids long. Germline loops: CDR1 SGHAT, CDR2 FQDESV (reference sequence).

This clonotype is medium-sized by frequency. This rearrangement joins TRBV28 to TRBJ2-7; TCRdb calls TRBD1, which cannot be checked without DNA. The germline V gene has CDR1 MDHEN and CDR2 SYDVKM. The CDR3 length is 17 residues. CDR3 sequence reads: CASSRNPPGQGLFEQYF.

By frequency, this clonotype is medium-sized. Here the CDR3 reads CASSPTGGREFYTEAFF. The rearrangement joins TRBV28 to TRBJ1-1. CDR1 MDHEN and CDR2 SYDVKM come from the germline V gene. The CDR3 spans 17 residues. Together with reference TRBV28 and TRBJ1-1, the CDR3 gives the full variable domain: DVKVTQSSRYLVKRTGEKVFLECVQDMDHENMFWYRQDPGLGLRLIYFSYDVKMKEKGDIPEGYSVSREKKERFSLILESASTNQTSMYLCASSPTGGREFYTEAFFGQGTRLTVV.

This clonotype is labeled medium-sized (0.01 to 0.1%) based on frequency. The CDR3 loop is CSVAGTVNIQYF. The chain employs TRBV29-1 and TRBJ2-4; TCRdb's D call, TRBD1, is unchecked because there is no DNA. Germline-derived CDR1 and CDR2 are SQVTM and ANQGSEA. The CDR3 sequence is 12 residues long.

This clonotype is labeled medium-sized based on frequency. The chain employs TRBV29-1 and TRBJ1-1. The CDR3 contains 13 residues. CDR1 and CDR2 from the germline V gene are SQVTM and ANQGSEA. CDR3 region: CSGLGAMNTEAFF.

The chain uses TRBV2 and TRBJ1-1; TCRdb returns TRBD1, unconfirmable since there is no DNA. The CDR3 length is 17 residues. The germline V gene has CDR1 SNHLY and CDR2 FYNNEI. Here the CDR3 reads CASSVTAPGQGETEAFF.

The rearrangement links TRBV29-1 to TRBJ2-1. The germline gives CDR1 SQVTM, CDR2 ANQGSEA. The CDR3 spans 14 residues. CDR3 sequence reads: CSVTDDSSYNEQFF.

V and J are TRBV13 and TRBJ2-6; lacking DNA, the TRBD1 call made by TCRdb goes unchecked. Germline loops: CDR1 PRHDT, CDR2 FYEKMQ (reference sequence). This CDR3 has 17 amino acids. Here the CDR3 reads CASTDSTGPSGANVLTF. The variable domain in full, with the rest retrieved from reference TRBV13 and TRBJ2-6, is AAGVIQSPRHLIKEKRETATLKCYPIPRHDTVYWYQQGPGQDPQFLISFYEKMQSDKGSIPDRFSAQQFSDYHSELNMSSLELGDSALYFCASTDSTGPSGANVLTFGAGSRLTVL.

This clonotype is classed as medium-sized by frequency. V gene TRBV20-1 combines with J gene TRBJ1-2. The germline gives CDR1 DFQATT, CDR2 SNEGSKA (reference sequence). CDR3 length: 16 amino acids. The CDR3 sequence is CSAPPPRAGSEGGYTF.